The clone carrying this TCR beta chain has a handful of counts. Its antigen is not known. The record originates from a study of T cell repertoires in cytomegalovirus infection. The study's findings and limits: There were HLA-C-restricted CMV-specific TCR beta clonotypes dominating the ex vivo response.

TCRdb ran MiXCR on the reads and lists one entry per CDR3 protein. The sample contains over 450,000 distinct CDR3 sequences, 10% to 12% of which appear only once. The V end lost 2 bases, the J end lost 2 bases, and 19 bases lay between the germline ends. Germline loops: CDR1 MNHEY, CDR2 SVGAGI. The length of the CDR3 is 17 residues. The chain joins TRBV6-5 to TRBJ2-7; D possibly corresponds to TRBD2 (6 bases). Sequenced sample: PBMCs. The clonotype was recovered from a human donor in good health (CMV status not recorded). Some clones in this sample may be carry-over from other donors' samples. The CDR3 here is CASSYQLRRGTPYEQYF. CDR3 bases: TGTGCCAGCAGTTACCAACTTAGGAGGGGAACCCCCTACGAGCAGTACTTC.